Below, 7 T cell receptor beta chains from the same sample are listed, as sequenced in a study of CD8 T cells in ankylosing spondylitis (dated by TCRdb to 2016 to 2017). General study outcomes and caveats: A TCR beta motif made up of several highly homologous amino acid variants appeared to be characteristic of blood from ankylosing spondylitis patients.

Libraries came from 5' RACE. The sequencer listed for this sample is Illumina HiSeq 2500. TCRdb itself trimmed the public reads at Q25 with fastp, ran MiXCR and retained productive beta chains. Each CDR3 protein appears once, grouped with its most common genes and DNA. This sample comprises about 800,000 distinct CDR3 sequences, about 12% of them detected only once. Together, the top ten hold under 0.6% of the sample. The antigens for these receptors are not known. Sequencing was carried out using blood, either unsorted or a sorted T cell fraction (not recorded which). The receptors originated from a male donor with ankylosing spondylitis.

This chain connects TRBV7-2 to TRBJ1-2, with a possible D match to TRBD1 (5 bases). This CDR3 has 14 amino acids. CDR1 and CDR2 (germline): SGHTA, FQGNSA. Trimming left V 5 bases short and J 4 bases short, with 14 bases between. DNA for the CDR3: TGTGCCAGCAGCCAAGGGACGGAACTCTATGGCTACACCTTC. Amino acids: CASSQGTELYGYTF.

This clonotype was seen many times. The V gene is TRBV6-5, the J gene TRBJ1-1; D gene unclear. The CDR3 consists of 15 residues. V was shortened by 2 bases and J by 3 bases, with 13 bases between the two germline ends. Per the germline V gene, CDR1 is MNHEY and CDR2 is SVGAGI. The CDR3, as DNA: TGTGCCAGCAGTTACCTTACATCAACCGACACTGAAGCTTTCTTT. It codes for CASSYLTSTDTEAFF.

The chain recombines TRBV7-9 with TRBJ1-2; D unclear. The germline V gene encodes CDR1 SEHNR and CDR2 FQNEAQ (reference sequence). The germline V and J ends were trimmed by 5 bases and 1 base, with 11 bases remaining between them. This CDR3 has 14 amino acids. CDR3 amino acids: CASSPTGRNYGYTF. The CDR3 coding sequence is TGTGCCAGCAGCCCCACGGGCCGTAACTATGGCTACACCTTC.

In this sample, this clonotype turned up a few times. The rearrangement uses TRBV5-1 and TRBJ1-2; D not resolved. The germline gives CDR1 SGHRS, CDR2 YFSETQ. The V and J ends lost 0 bases and 3 bases respectively, with 15 bases between them. CDR3 length: 16 residues. The CDR3 here is CASSLDPRRLDYGYTF. As DNA, the CDR3 is TGCGCCAGCAGCTTGGATCCCAGGCGTCTTGACTATGGCTACACCTTC.

The CDR3 coding sequence is TGTGCCAGCAGCTTCTTCGGGGGCGGGACTGAAGCTTTCTTT. This gives the protein CASSFFGGGTEAFF. J is TRBJ1-1 and V is TRBV7-2; D perhaps matches TRBD1 (6 bases). This CDR3 has 14 residues. With 3 bases removed from V and 5 bases from J, the gap between germline ends came to 13 bases. CDR1 SGHTA and CDR2 FQGNSA come from the germline V gene.

The DNA for the CDR3 is TGTGCCAGCAGTTACCCCAGGTCAGGAGCCGGGGAGCTGTTTTTT. Protein product: CASSYPRSGAGELFF. The chain employs TRBV6-5 and TRBJ2-2; D not certain. The V gene lost 2 bases and the J gene lost 6 bases, with 13 bases spanning the gap. CDR1 and CDR2 (germline): MNHEY, SVGAGI. There are 15 residues in the CDR3.

This chain links TRBV9 with TRBJ2-2; 8 bases line up with TRBD1. The CDR3 has 15 residues. Unmatched junction bases numbered 5, after V lost 0 bases and J lost 7 bases. Germline CDR1 SGDLS, CDR2 YYNGEE. The CDR3 loop is CASSVEGTGFGELFF. The CDR3 DNA follows: TGTGCCAGCAGCGTAGAAGGGACAGGTTTCGGGGAGCTGTTTTTT.